This T cell receptor (beta chain) is from a study of blood T cell repertoires in COVID-19. Whole-study context: There were acute and convalescent COVID-19 samples, and they came from the United States, Italy and Spain. PBMCs, B-cell-depleted T cells, or T cells were the source of the cDNA or gDNA that made up the material.

Per the original data handling: The assay estimated nucleated cells by amplifying reference gene primers. TCRdb's table, derived via immunoSEQ multiplex PCR, lists solely in-frame clones and lacks some. That table supplies the V and J calls and clone size; D and trimming were determined from the DNA. Of under 70,000 clones in the sample, around 84% are singletons; the top ten hold roughly 13%. Sequencing used peripheral blood. The source of this sequence is a woman of 80 years or more with acute or convalescent COVID-19.

The CDR3 region is CASSSAGGRTDTQYF. Here the CDR3 DNA reads TGTGCCAGCAGCTCAGCGGGGGGTCGGACAGATACGCAGTATTTT. The V and J genes are TRBV7-2 and TRBJ2-3; 9 nucleotides match TRBD2. Germline assignment: CDR1 SGHTA and CDR2 FQGNSA. The V gene end was trimmed by 4 bases and the J gene end by 3 bases; junction bases not matched to a gene: 5. This CDR3 comprises 15 residues.